Below are 18 T cell receptor beta chains sequenced from a single sample in a study of naive and memory T cell subsets. No antigen has been identified for these receptors. The beta constant-region primer was an equimolar mix of two oligonucleotides covering TRBC1 and TRBC2. Four rounds of PCR amplified the ligated cDNA using nested alpha and beta constant-region primers plus SP2. Each CDR3 protein is one row after TCRdb ran MiXCR on the UMI-ligation and nested PCR reads. The repertoire includes approximately 150,000 distinct CDR3 sequences, approximately 22% of them detected once, and 0.09% to 0.13% sits in the top ten. Whole-study findings and limits: Possibly reflecting memory cells re-expressing CD45RA, a few larger clonotypes occurred in naive repertoires, especially CD8.

What was sequenced was naive CD4+ T cells from blood. Every receptor here comes from a human donor in good health.

This clonotype was counted between two and nine times. The CDR3 sequence is CASSVQGREKLFF. In DNA form, the CDR3 reads TGTGCCAGCAGTGTTCAGGGACGCGAAAAACTGTTTTTT. This rearrangement joins TRBV12-3 or TRBV12-4 to TRBJ1-4, with D possibly being TRBD1 (5 bases). The CDR3 has 13 residues. Trimming took 5 bases from V and 8 from J, leaving 12 bases between them.

This clonotype occurred a few times. The V gene is TRBV11-2, the J gene TRBJ2-3, with D possibly being TRBD2 (6 bases). Trimming left V 3 bases short and J 4 bases short, with 20 bases between. This CDR3 spans 17 amino acids. Germline values: CDR1 SGHAT, CDR2 FQNNGV. In nucleotides, the CDR3 is TGTGCCAGCAGCTTCGCGGGAACGACGCGGGTCGCAGATACGCAGTATTTT. It specifies CASSFAGTTRVADTQYF.

The chain employs TRBV6-6 and TRBJ2-5; D is tentatively TRBD1 or TRBD2 (7 bases each). The length of the CDR3 is 14 residues. Germline V gives CDR1 MNHNY, CDR2 SVGAGI (reference sequence). The germline V and J ends were trimmed by 8 bases and 1 base, with 14 bases remaining between them. CDR3 sequence: CASLTRGGQETQYF. CDR3 bases: TGTGCCAGCCTTACCAGGGGGGGCCAAGAGACCCAGTACTTC.

This clonotype was counted between two and nine times. The J gene is TRBJ1-1, the V gene TRBV6-1; D not certain. The CDR3 runs 12 residues. V shed 6 bases and J shed 7 bases, with 12 bases lying between them. Germline-derived CDR1 and CDR2 are MNHNS and SASEGT. DNA of the CDR3: TGTGCCAGCAGGAGCAGCGGGAATGAAGCTTTCTTT. Translating it yields CASRSSGNEAFF.

Ten or more counts support this clonotype. The chain links TRBV11-2 to TRBJ2-7, with a tentative D call TRBD2 (5 bases). CDR1 SGHAT and CDR2 FQNNGV come from the germline V gene. The V end was cut by 1 base, the J end by 7 bases, with 5 bases between. The CDR3 loop spans 11 amino acids. CDR3 bases: TGTGCCAGCAGCTTAGCGGGGGAGCAGTACTTC. Encoded protein: CASSLAGEQYF.

This clonotype has at least ten counts. The rearrangement joins TRBV28 to TRBJ2-7; 7 bases line up with TRBD2. Trimming cost V 8 bases and J 4 bases; bases outside gene matches: 8. Germline lookup yields CDR1 MDHEN and CDR2 SYDVKM. This CDR3 spans 13 amino acids. CDR3: CASHIRGGYEQYF. For the CDR3, the DNA is TGTGCCAGCCATATAAGGGGAGGGTACGAGCAGTACTTC.

This chain's CDR3 is CASSFIGSSGYNEQFF. CDR3 bases: TGTGCCAGCAGCTTTATAGGTTCTAGCGGTTACAATGAGCAGTTCTTC. The chain uses TRBV5-6 and TRBJ2-1, with TRBD2 matching over 7 bases. Per germline, CDR1 SGHDT and CDR2 YYEEEE. This CDR3 comprises 16 residues. Trimming at V came to 2 bases and at J to 4 bases, leaving 9 bases not matched to a gene.

The genes are TRBV12-3 or TRBV12-4 and TRBJ2-3; D may correspond to TRBD1 or TRBD2 (5 bases each). Trimming pared 2 bases from V and 4 bases from J, leaving 10 bases between. This CDR3 has 14 residues. The CDR3 region has the DNA TGTGCCAGCAGTTTATGGGGGACGCCAGATACGCAGTATTTT. Translation gives CASSLWGTPDTQYF.

This rearrangement joins TRBV28 to TRBJ2-7, with a possible D match to TRBD1 (6 bases). The V and J ends lost 5 bases and 6 bases respectively, with 11 bases between them. There are 12 residues in the CDR3. The germline V gene encodes CDR1 MDHEN and CDR2 SYDVKM. The CDR3, as DNA: TGTGCCAGCAGTAGCACAGGGCGCGAGCAGTACTTC. Protein: CASSSTGREQYF.

The V and J genes are TRBV11-2 and TRBJ2-7, with D unresolved. Germline CDR1 is SGHAT and CDR2 is FQNNGV. With 4 bases removed from V and 4 bases from J, the gap between germline ends came to 11 bases. This CDR3 is built from 13 residues. For the CDR3, the DNA is TGTGCCAGCAGCTCCCGGCGCCGTTACGAGCAGTACTTC. Residues: CASSSRRRYEQYF.

Only a few counts were recorded for this clonotype. The chain employs TRBV29-1 and TRBJ2-7; the match to TRBD2 covers 7 bases. Germline V CDR1 and CDR2: SQVTM, ANQGSEA. V was clipped by 4 bases and J by 7 bases; unmatched bases: 7. This CDR3 has 12 amino acids. Written as DNA, the CDR3 is TGCAGCGTTGGGAGCGGGATCACTGAGCAGTACTTC. Translating gives CSVGSGITEQYF.

The chain employs TRBV6-2 or TRBV6-3 and TRBJ1-1; D gene unclear. The CDR3 is 14 residues long. V was clipped by 6 bases and J by 4 bases, with 15 bases between them. Per the germline V gene, CDR1 is MNHEY and CDR2 is SVGEGT. The DNA of the CDR3 is TGTGCCAGCAGCCTATTACGGGCAGCCACTGAAGCTTTCTTT. Translating gives CASSLLRAATEAFF.

V is TRBV25-1 and J is TRBJ2-7; a weak D match, TRBD2 (5 bases). In germline, CDR1 is MGHDK, CDR2 SYGVNS. Trimming removed 2 bases at V and 4 bases at J, with 18 bases between. The CDR3 spans 16 residues. CDR3 DNA sequence: TGTGCCAGCAGTGAACGGGGTCGGAAAGGGATGTACGAGCAGTACTTC. Encoded protein: CASSERGRKGMYEQYF.

V gene TRBV19 combines with J gene TRBJ2-5, with D possibly called TRBD1 or TRBD2 (5 bases each). Germline-derived CDR1 and CDR2 are LNHDA and SQIVND (reference sequence). There are 14 residues in the CDR3. Between the trimmed V and J ends, which lost 9 bases and 2 bases, there was a span of 16 bases. The CDR3 coding sequence is TGTGCCAGGCAGACGGGGACCCGACAAGAGACCCAGTACTTC. It codes for CARQTGTRQETQYF.

V gene TRBV20-1 combines with J gene TRBJ2-3; TRBD2 matches at 7 bases. Germline lookup yields CDR1 DFQATT and CDR2 SNEGSKA (reference sequence). The V and J ends lost 8 bases and 1 base, in that order; junction bases with no gene match: 6. The CDR3 contains 13 residues. This CDR3 is CSYAGVGTDTQYF. As DNA, the CDR3 is TGCAGTTACGCGGGAGTTGGCACAGATACGCAGTATTTT.

The rearrangement uses TRBV20-1 and TRBJ2-7; D not certain. Trimming removed 0 bases at V and 4 bases at J, with 13 bases between. Germline values: CDR1 DFQATT, CDR2 SNEGSKA (reference sequence). The CDR3 consists of 14 residues. CDR3 coding DNA: TGCAGTGCTAGAGATCGGGCTTCTTTGTACGAGCAGTACTTC. Its protein product is CSARDRASLYEQYF.

This chain uses TRBV6-5 with TRBJ1-1; D gene ambiguous. Germline V gene sequence: CDR1 MNHEY, CDR2 SVGAGI. There are 15 residues in the CDR3. V lost 5 bases to trimming and J lost 0 bases, with 13 bases between them. The CDR3 nucleotides are TGTGCCAGCAGTCCCCTGGGAGTCATGAACACTGAAGCTTTCTTT. It specifies CASSPLGVMNTEAFF.

This clonotype was seen a few times. V is TRBV27 and J is TRBJ2-7; D uncertain. The CDR3 extends over 13 amino acids. Germline V CDR1 and CDR2: MNHEY, SMNVEV (reference sequence). V was cut by 5 bases and J by 2 bases, with 10 bases left in between. The CDR3, as DNA: TGTGCCAGCAGTCTGGGTCCTACCTACGAGCAGTACTTC. Translated, it gives CASSLGPTYEQYF.